These 23 T cell receptor beta chains were sequenced from one sample in a study of T cells in Graves' hyperthyroidism and ophthalmopathy. Amplification of TCR beta CDR3 regions used RNA as the template. First-round RT-PCR targeting the TCR CDR3 was performed with the HTBI primer set. A single record per CDR3 protein comes from TCRdb applying MiXCR to the multiplex PCR reads. Of around 300,000 distinct CDR3 sequences in the sample, roughly 15% are singletons; the top ten hold 34%. The sequenced sample was blood. The receptors were gathered from a woman aged 35 to 49 with Graves' ophthalmopathy.

CDR3 residues: CASSPSGTEAFF. In nucleotides, the CDR3 is TGTGCCAGCAGCCCATCGGGGACTGAAGCTTTCTTT. The chain couples TRBV7-8 to TRBJ1-1; no firm D call. The CDR3 length is 12 residues. The ends were cut back, 5 bases at V and 5 bases at J, with 9 bases in the middle. CDR1 and CDR2 (germline): SGHVS, FQNEAQ.

This clonotype was counted ten times or more. V is TRBV6-1 and J is TRBJ1-1, with a tentative D call TRBD1 (5 bases). Germline V gene sequence: CDR1 MNHNS, CDR2 SASEGT. This CDR3 spans 14 amino acids. Trimming cost V 5 bases and J 6 bases, with 16 bases left between them. The CDR3 reads CASSRNRGTPEAFF. In nucleotides, the CDR3 is TGTGCCAGCAGTAGGAATAGGGGAACCCCTGAAGCTTTCTTT.

This clonotype has just a few counts. The CDR3 DNA is TGTGCCAGCAGTCCGACTAGCGGGGGCCGCCGGACCTACGAGCAGTACTTC. It yields the protein CASSPTSGGRRTYEQYF. The rearrangement links TRBV3-1 to TRBJ2-7; TRBD2 agrees at 12 bases. This CDR3 comprises 17 residues. Germline V gene data show CDR1 as LGHDT and CDR2 as YNNKEL (reference sequence). J lost 2 bases, V lost 6 bases, and 11 bases had no gene match.

This clonotype has a count of ten or more. This chain connects TRBV27 to TRBJ1-6, with D maybe TRBD1 (6 bases). CDR1 is MNHEY and CDR2 is SMNVEV in the germline V gene (reference sequence). Trimming pared 10 bases from V and 6 bases from J, leaving 13 bases between. The CDR3 loop spans 13 amino acids. CDR3: CATGGGANSPLHF. The CDR3 DNA is TGTGCCACCGGGGGGGGCGCTAATTCACCCCTCCACTTT.

The chain is built from TRBV19 and TRBJ1-4; tentative D call: TRBD1 (6 bases). CDR1 and CDR2 from the germline V gene are LNHDA and SQIVND (reference sequence). The CDR3 is 15 amino acids. V dropped 3 bases and J dropped 11 bases, with 19 bases sitting between them. The CDR3 is CASSIPTGFLVKLFF. CDR3 bases: TGTGCCAGTAGTATCCCAACAGGGTTTTTGGTTAAACTGTTTTTT.

CDR3 coding DNA: TGCGCCAGCAGCTTGTGGCAGGGGGCAGCACAACCCTACGAGCAGTACTTC. It yields the protein CASSLWQGAAQPYEQYF. The chain carries TRBV5-1 and TRBJ2-7; TRBD1 matches 8 bases. The germline V gene has CDR1 SGHRS and CDR2 YFSETQ. The CDR3 sequence is 17 residues long. V lost 1 base to trimming and J lost 2 bases; unmatched junction nucleotides: 11.

This clonotype occurred many times. This chain links TRBV20-1 with TRBJ1-1; TRBD1 agrees at 10 bases. V shed 0 bases, J shed 5 bases, and the junction held 6 bases outside the gene matches. Germline CDR1 and CDR2: DFQATT and SNEGSKA (reference sequence). The CDR3 consists of 15 residues. The CDR3: CSARDIRQGATEAFF. CDR3 coding DNA: TGCAGTGCTAGAGATATAAGACAGGGGGCGACTGAAGCTTTCTTT.

This clonotype was observed at least ten times. The chain couples TRBV20-1 to TRBJ2-3, with 8 bases fitting TRBD2. The CDR3 contains 14 residues. The trim removed 5 bases at V and 3 bases at J, leaving 7 bases unmatched. The germline V gene encodes CDR1 DFQATT and CDR2 SNEGSKA (reference sequence). The CDR3 DNA reads as TGCAGTGCTCTCCTAAGCGGGAGAACAGATACGCAGTATTTT. This translates into CSALLSGRTDTQYF.

Only a few counts were recorded for this clonotype. V is TRBV20-1 and J is TRBJ2-2, with TRBD2 matching 10 bases. The CDR3 length is 17 residues. Germline V gene sequence: CDR1 DFQATT, CDR2 SNEGSKA (reference sequence). With V trimmed by 3 bases and J by 4 bases, 11 bases remained unmatched. In DNA form, the CDR3 reads TGCAGTGCTAGTTCCCCAACGTGGACTAGCGGCACCGGGGAGCTGTTTTTT. Amino acids: CSASSPTWTSGTGELFF.

This clonotype appeared a few times. This rearrangement joins TRBV5-6 to TRBJ2-3; the match to TRBD2 covers 10 bases. The length of the CDR3 is 15 residues. With V trimmed by 4 bases and J by 4 bases, 6 bases remained unmatched. CDR1 and CDR2 from the germline V gene are SGHDT and YYEEEE. The CDR3, as DNA: TGTGCCAGCAGCCGCAGCGGGGGGGCCCCAGATACGCAGTATTTT. Translation: CASSRSGGAPDTQYF.

This clonotype was observed a handful of times. The chain is built from TRBV24-1 and TRBJ2-1; unclear D gene. Germline CDR1 reads KGHDR; CDR2 reads SFDVKD. This CDR3 contains 15 residues. V lost 2 bases, J lost 7 bases, and 14 bases lay in between. CDR3 protein: CATSDSSGPWNEQFF. As DNA, the CDR3 is TGTGCCACCAGTGATTCGAGTGGGCCGTGGAATGAGCAGTTCTTC.

This chain joins TRBV3-1 and TRBJ1-2; 9 positions agree with TRBD1. V trimming: 4 bases; J trimming: 2 bases; junction bases outside the gene matches: 5. CDR3 length: 15 residues. Germline CDR1 is LGHDT and CDR2 is YNNKEL (reference sequence). DNA of the CDR3: TGTGCCAGCAGCCGCACAGGGGGCGCAAACTATGGCTACACCTTC. It specifies CASSRTGGANYGYTF.

This clonotype was seen ten or more times. V and J are TRBV11-2 and TRBJ2-1; D gene unclear. The germline gives CDR1 SGHAT, CDR2 FQNNGV. CDR3 length: 11 amino acids. V lost 8 bases and J 8 bases, leaving 10 bases between the germline ends. The CDR3 region is CASGIRDEQFF. As DNA, the CDR3 is TGTGCCAGCGGGATAAGGGATGAGCAGTTCTTC.

At least ten counts were recorded for this clonotype. The chain carries TRBV12-3 or TRBV12-4 and TRBJ1-1, with D unresolved. The CDR3 spans 12 residues. V lost 3 bases and J 10 bases, leaving 12 bases between the germline ends. The CDR3 nucleotides are TGTGCCAGCAGTTTGATATGGAGGGCAGCTTTCTTT. It encodes CASSLIWRAAFF.

J is TRBJ1-2 and V is TRBV7-9; 7 bases align to TRBD1. CDR1 SEHNR and CDR2 FQNEAQ come from the germline V gene (reference sequence). The V gene end was trimmed by 5 bases and the J gene end by 3 bases; junction bases not matched to a gene: 9. This CDR3 region has 15 residues. CDR3 in DNA: TGTGCCAGCAGCCACCGGGACAGCCCAGACTATGGCTACACCTTC. The encoded protein is CASSHRDSPDYGYTF.

The rearrangement links TRBV27 to TRBJ1-4; weak D call: TRBD1 (6 bases). Germline-derived CDR1 and CDR2 are MNHEY and SMNVEV (reference sequence). CDR3 length: 15 amino acids. Trimming took 11 bases from V and 0 from J, leaving 16 bases between them. CDR3 bases: TGTGCCGGCCGGGACACGGGGGCAACTAATGAAAAACTGTTTTTT. It specifies CAGRDTGATNEKLFF.

V gene TRBV19 combines with J gene TRBJ2-3; TRBD1 matches at 10 bases. J gave up 1 base and V 10 bases, and 5 bases lay outside the gene matches. The CDR3 sequence is 14 residues long. Looked up from germline, CDR1 is LNHDA and CDR2 is SQIVND (reference sequence). Here the CDR3 DNA reads TGTGCCATTTCCGGGACAGGGGGCACAGATACGCAGTATTTT. Translating gives CAISGTGGTDTQYF.

This clonotype was counted ten times or more. V and J are TRBV6-1 and TRBJ1-5; tentative D call: TRBD1 (6 bases). Germline CDR1 is MNHNS and CDR2 is SASEGT. Trimming pared 6 bases from V and 5 bases from J, leaving 11 bases between. The CDR3 has 13 residues. The CDR3 region has the DNA TGTGCCAGCAGCGACAGGCCCGATCAGCCCCAGCATTTT. Protein sequence: CASSDRPDQPQHF.

The J gene is TRBJ2-1, the V gene TRBV7-6; D not certain. The CDR3 loop spans 11 amino acids. V lost 1 base to trimming and J lost 9 bases, with 4 bases between them. The germline V gene encodes CDR1 SGHVS and CDR2 FNYEAQ. The DNA of the CDR3 is TGTGCCAGCAGCTTAGAGGGTGAGCAGTTCTTC. Protein product: CASSLEGEQFF.

The V gene is TRBV20-1, the J gene TRBJ2-7; a possible D gene is TRBD1 (7 bases). Germline loops: CDR1 DFQATT, CDR2 SNEGSKA (reference sequence). The CDR3 contains 14 residues. Trimming cost V 3 bases and J 3 bases, with 15 bases left between them. CDR3 region: CSASTRGDNYEQYF. The CDR3 bases are TGCAGTGCTAGCACCAGGGGGGATAACTACGAGCAGTACTTC.

The chain joins TRBV4-1 to TRBJ2-7; TRBD2 agrees at 7 bases. The CDR3 has 17 residues. CDR1 and CDR2 (germline): MGHRA, YSYEKL. Trimming cost V 0 bases and J 2 bases; bases outside gene matches: 10. CDR3 nucleotide sequence: TGCGCCAGCAGCCAAGAACCTATTCAAAGCGGGACCTACGAGCAGTACTTC. It yields the protein CASSQEPIQSGTYEQYF.

This clonotype was seen repeatedly, ten times or more. The chain carries TRBV27 and TRBJ2-7; 9 nucleotides match TRBD1. The trim removed 6 bases at V and 3 bases at J, leaving 12 bases unmatched. Germline V gene sequence: CDR1 MNHEY, CDR2 SMNVEV (reference sequence). CDR3 length equals 16 residues. The CDR3 region is CASRRRTTGGFYEQYF. Written as DNA, the CDR3 is TGTGCCAGCAGACGACGAACTACAGGGGGCTTCTACGAGCAGTACTTC.

This clonotype was picked up many times. The chain's CDR3 is CASSYSRATDTQYF. The CDR3 DNA reads as TGTGCCAGCAGTTACTCGAGGGCCACAGATACGCAGTATTTT. The chain employs TRBV6-5 and TRBJ2-3; possibly TRBD2 for D (5 bases). The CDR3 has 14 amino acids. CDR1 and CDR2 (germline): MNHEY, SVGAGI. Trimming shortened V by 0 bases and J by 2 bases, and 6 bases separated the two germline ends.